What follows describes a single T cell receptor (beta chain). Its antigen remains unidentified. A much larger clone differs from this one at a single base, so this may be a read error. The sample originates from a study of metastatic and nonmetastatic thyroid tumors. Study at large: Patients with malignant and benign thyroid disease provided blood and tumor or nodule tissue, whose repertoires were compared. Study-wide results and limits: Malignant tumors reportedly showed significantly higher TCR beta diversity than benign nodules in both blood and tumor.

This CDR3 contains 15 residues. The germline V gene has CDR1 MNHNS and CDR2 SASEGT. V was pared by 6 bases and J by 4 bases, with 18 bases between. Authors' data handling: A classifier of distant metastasis in papillary thyroid cancer was built from CDR3 differences (across clinicopathological groups). TCRdb re-called clones via MiXCR from the PCR reads. The V and J calls and clone size come from TCRdb's table, not from the authors' own analysis. Seen here are about 9,300 clones, about 28% observed once, and the top ten hold around 20%. Thyroid surgery was preceded by no treatment in any patient. Sequencing was performed on tumor tissue. The origin of this receptor is a female donor with papillary thyroid cancer or a benign thyroid nodule (not recorded which). Some clones in this sample may be carry-over from other donors' samples. The J gene is TRBJ1-1, the V gene TRBV6-1; D remains unclear. The CDR3, as DNA: TGTGCCAGCAGCCACCCCCGGGTGGCAAGCACTGAAGCTTTCTTT. Amino acids: CASSHPRVASTEAFF.